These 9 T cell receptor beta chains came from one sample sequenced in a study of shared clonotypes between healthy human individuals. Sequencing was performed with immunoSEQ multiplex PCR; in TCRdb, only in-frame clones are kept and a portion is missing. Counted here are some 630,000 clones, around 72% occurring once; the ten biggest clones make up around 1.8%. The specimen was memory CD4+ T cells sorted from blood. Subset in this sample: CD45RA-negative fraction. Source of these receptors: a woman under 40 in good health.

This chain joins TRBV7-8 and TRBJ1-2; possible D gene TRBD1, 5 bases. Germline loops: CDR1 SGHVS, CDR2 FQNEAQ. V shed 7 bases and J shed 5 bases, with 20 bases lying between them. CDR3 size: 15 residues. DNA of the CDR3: TGTGCCAGCAAACCTACCCGGGACGACAGATATGGCTACACCTTC. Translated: CASKPTRDDRYGYTF.

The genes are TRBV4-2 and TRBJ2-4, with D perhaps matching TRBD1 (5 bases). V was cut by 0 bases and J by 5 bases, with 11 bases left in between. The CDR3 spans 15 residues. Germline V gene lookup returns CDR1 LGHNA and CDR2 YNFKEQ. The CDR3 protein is CASSQEWGRENIQYF. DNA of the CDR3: TGTGCCAGCAGCCAAGAATGGGGCAGGGAAAACATTCAGTACTTC.

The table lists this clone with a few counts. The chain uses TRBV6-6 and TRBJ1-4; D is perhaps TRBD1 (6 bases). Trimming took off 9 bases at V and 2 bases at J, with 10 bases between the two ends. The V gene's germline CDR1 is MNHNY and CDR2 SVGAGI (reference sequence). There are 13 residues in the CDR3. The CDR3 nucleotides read TGTGCCAGTCGAGGGGGGACTAATGAAAAACTGTTTTTT. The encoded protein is CASRGGTNEKLFF.

CDR3 bases: TGCGCCAGCAGCTTGGGTTTCAGTGAGCAGTTCTTC. It is translated as CASSLGFSEQFF. The V and J genes are TRBV5-1 and TRBJ2-1; the D is unclear. V lost 0 bases and J 9 bases, leaving 7 bases between the germline ends. This CDR3 is built from 12 residues. Per germline, CDR1 SGHRS and CDR2 YFSETQ.

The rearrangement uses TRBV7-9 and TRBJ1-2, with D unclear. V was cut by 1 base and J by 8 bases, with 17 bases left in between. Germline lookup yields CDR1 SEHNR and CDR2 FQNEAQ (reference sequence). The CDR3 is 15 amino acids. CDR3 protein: CASSLVQESMKGYTF. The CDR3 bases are TGTGCCAGCAGCTTAGTCCAGGAGAGTATGAAGGGCTACACCTTC.

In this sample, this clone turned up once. CDR3 in DNA: TGTGCCAGCCACCTTCAAGGGGGGAGATATGGCTACACCTTC. Its protein product is CASHLQGGRYGYTF. The V call is TRBV19, the J call TRBJ1-2; D might be TRBD1 (6 bases). Germline V gene lookup returns CDR1 LNHDA and CDR2 SQIVND (reference sequence). The CDR3 length is 14 residues. V lost 9 bases, J lost 5 bases, and 19 bases lay in between.

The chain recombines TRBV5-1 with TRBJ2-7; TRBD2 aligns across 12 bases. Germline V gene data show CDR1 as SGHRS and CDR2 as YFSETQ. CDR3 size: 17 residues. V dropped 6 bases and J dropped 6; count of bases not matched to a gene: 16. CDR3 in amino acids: CASTTSTSGRVGSEQYF. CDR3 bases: TGCGCCAGCACCACTTCGACTAGCGGGAGAGTTGGCTCCGAGCAGTACTTC.

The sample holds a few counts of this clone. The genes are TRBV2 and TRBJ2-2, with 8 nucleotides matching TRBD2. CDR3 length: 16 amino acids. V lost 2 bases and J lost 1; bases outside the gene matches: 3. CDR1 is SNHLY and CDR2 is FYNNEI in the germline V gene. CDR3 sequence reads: CASSELGLGNTGELFF. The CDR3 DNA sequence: TGTGCCAGCAGTGAACTGGGACTAGGGAACACCGGGGAGCTGTTTTTT.

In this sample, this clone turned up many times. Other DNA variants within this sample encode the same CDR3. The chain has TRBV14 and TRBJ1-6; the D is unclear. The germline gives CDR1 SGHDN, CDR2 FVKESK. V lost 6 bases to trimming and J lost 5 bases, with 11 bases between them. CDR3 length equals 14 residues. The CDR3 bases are TGTGCCAGCAGTACCGGGATGAATAATTCACCCCTCCACTTT. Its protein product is CASSTGMNNSPLHF.